The subject of this entry is one T cell receptor (beta chain). Its antigen is currently not known. No much larger clone exists at a distance of one base, and base qualities are not known. The donors belonged to the validation cohort of approximately 130 subjects, which was separate from the roughly 700-subject first cohort. Libraries were prepared through the immunoSEQ multiplex PCR assay. Processing in the source paper ran as follows. A statistical classification framework was built to diagnose cytomegalovirus status from the catalog of TCR beta chain sequences. TCRdb holds this immuneACCESS table with in-frame rearrangements only. Some clones are missing; in checked studies, unresolved V genes explain under half, and the rest has no known cause. V and J calls and clone size are those listed in that table; D and trimming were worked out from the DNA. This sample lists tens of thousands of clones; around nine tenths were detected once. The biggest ten clones account for about 1% of the sample.

The sample is drawn from a study of cytomegalovirus exposure and HLA in healthy donors (dated by TCRdb to about 2017). At the level of the whole study: The 650 to 800 repertoires of the first cohort and the approximately 110 validation repertoires were produced on the same platform, according to a later analysis. The aim of the study was to test whether cataloging public T cell receptors could identify signatures of past pathogen exposure. Along with the roughly 670-subject first cohort, a separate validation cohort of 120 different subjects was used. High-throughput TCR immunosequencing, statistical association of individual TCRs with disease status, and machine learning were combined to predict cytomegalovirus infection status. What the research found in general, with its limitations: Of the cluster scores, 90% to 95% were above 0 in a later analysis, which found that TCRs clustered in the first cohort also tended to co-occur in the 120 or so validation repertoires. Most TCR sequences were observed very rarely across donors, whereas some public TCRs were present in many individuals. Cytomegalovirus status was reported to be diagnosed by the classifier with high specificity and sensitivity in both the original and validation cohorts. In vitro tests confirmed that a few of the cytomegalovirus-associated TCR beta chains recognize cytomegalovirus antigens. A later analysis lacked HLA typing for the validation cohort, so it scored co-occurrence in that cohort across all 110 or so repertoires. It was suggested by the authors that the approach could potentially be generalized to other disease states and immunological phenotypes. In the study, 164 TCR beta chains were listed as associated with cytomegalovirus.

This TCR was recovered from a man aged 18 to 29 in good health and CMV-seronegative. Material: PBMCs.

The sequenced DNA is TGCGCCAGCAGCTTAGGGGGATCTGGAAACACCATATATTTT. This gives the protein CASSLGGSGNTIYF. Here the chain combines TRBV5-1 and TRBJ1-3; TRBD1 is perhaps the D gene, given 6 matching bases. CDR3 length: 14 amino acids, cysteine to phenylalanine. CDR3 DNA is the only sequence kept; it has 42 bases, read in frame from the first base. Taken from the germline V gene, the CDR1 and CDR2 loops are SGHRS and YFSETQ. Cut back by 2 bases and 1 base, the V and J ends lie 7 bases apart.